This TCR beta chain was sequenced for a study of blood T cell repertoires in COVID-19. Study background: PBMCs, B-cell-depleted T cells, or T cells were the source of the cDNA or gDNA that made up the material.

Germline lookup yields CDR1 SGHDT and CDR2 YYEEEE. The V and J ends lost 4 bases and 7 bases respectively, with 21 bases between them. CDR3 length: 15 amino acids. Under the authors' procedure: Using reference gene primer amplification, nucleated cell counts were estimated. The protocol was immunoSEQ multiplex PCR, while the TCRdb copy is restricted to in-frame clones and leaves out a portion. The DNA gave D and trimming, while V, J and clone size come from that table. The data hold roughly 100,000 clones, with 82% observed a single time. This rearrangement joins TRBV5-6 to TRBJ2-7; a weak D match, TRBD1 (5 bases). This receptor was obtained from a man aged 80 or over with acute or convalescent COVID-19. Sequencing was carried out using peripheral blood. CDR3 in DNA: TGTGCCAGCAGCCTTAGAAGGGGCCTACTGGGGGAGCAGTACTTC. Translating it yields CASSLRRGLLGEQYF. Full variable domain (rest looked up from reference TRBV5-6 and TRBJ2-7): DAGVTQSPTHLIKTRGQQVTLRCSPKSGHDTVSWYQQALGQGPQFIFQYYEEEERQRGNFPDRFSGHQFPNYSSELNVNALLLGDSALYLCASSLRRGLLGEQYFGPGTRLTVT.